The rows below give T cell receptor beta chains drawn from one sample of a study of OX40 agonist ivuxolimab in advanced cancers. The protocol was immunoSEQ multiplex PCR, while the TCRdb copy is restricted to in-frame clones and leaves out a portion. This table has 65,000 to 75,000 clones, 80% to 85% appearing once. The sample in question was CD4+ or CD8+ T cells sorted from blood, obtained in a trial of the OX40 agonist ivuxolimab. These receptors all come from an adult with an advanced solid tumor such as melanoma, head and neck, liver or kidney cancer. CDR3s include the opening cysteine and the closing phenylalanine or tryptophan. D genes are given only for firm matches. Clone size is shown for a subset of rows, as once, few, many or a class of expanded clone.

CDR3 DNA	CDR3 protein	clone size	J gene	D gene	V gene
TGTGCCAGCAGTTCAACAAGGAAAGGCGAGCAGTTCTTC	CASSSTRKGEQFF	.	TRBJ2-1	.	TRBV27
TGTGCCAGCAGTTACTGGGGCAGATTGAACACTGAAGCTTTCTTT	CASSYWGRLNTEAFF	.	TRBJ1-1	.	TRBV6-5
TGTGCCAGCAGTCTAGTCAGGGGGTACACCGGGGAGCTGTTTTTT	CASSLVRGYTGELFF	.	TRBJ2-2	TRBD1	TRBV28
TGTGCCACCAGCAGAGATAAAGCTTTGCACACAGATACGCAGTATTTT	CATSRDKALHTDTQYF	few	TRBJ2-3	.	TRBV15
TGCGCCAGCAGCCAGGTTCTCAAGAATGAGCAGTTCTTC	CASSQVLKNEQFF	.	TRBJ2-1	.	TRBV4-1
TGTGCCAGCAGCGACAGGGGCTCTGGGGCCAACGTCCTGACTTTC	CASSDRGSGANVLTF	.	TRBJ2-6	TRBD1	TRBV7-2
TGTGCCAGCAGCCCAGGGGGAGGGCCTGCAGATACGCAGTATTTT	CASSPGGGPADTQYF	.	TRBJ2-3	.	TRBV11-3
TGTGCCAGCAGCTTAGGGGCAGGGGTAATTCAGCCCCAGCATTTT	CASSLGAGVIQPQHF	.	TRBJ1-5	.	TRBV7-2
TGTGCCAGCATGAAGGACAGGGGGCGTAATTCACCCCTCCACTTT	CASMKDRGRNSPLHF	few	TRBJ1-6	TRBD1	TRBV2
TGTGCCAGCTCCAGAGGGGCCCATGATAATTCACCCCTCCACTTT	CASSRGAHDNSPLHF	.	TRBJ1-6	.	TRBV7-6
TGTGCCAGCTCACCACCAACCGGGGCCATCGAAAATGAGCAGTTCTTC	CASSPPTGAIENEQFF	.	TRBJ2-1	.	TRBV18
TGTGCCAGCAGCGTCAGGGGAGGGGTGTGGATTTCACCCCTCCACTTT	CASSVRGGVWISPLHF	.	TRBJ1-6	.	TRBV28
TGTGCCAGCAGCTTAGCCAGGGGGGGCACCGGGGAGCTGTTTTTT	CASSLARGGTGELFF	.	TRBJ2-2	.	TRBV7-7
TGTGCCACTCTTTTGGACAGGGGGCAGGGTCAGCCCCAGCATTTT	CATLLDRGQGQPQHF	.	TRBJ1-5	TRBD1	TRBV2
TGTGCCAGCTCAACCTGGACAGGTGGTAGCAATCAGCCCCAGCATTTT	CASSTWTGGSNQPQHF	once	TRBJ1-5	TRBD1	TRBV18
TGTGCCAGCAGCGCCCTTCCCGGGACAGCTGGAAACACCATATATTTT	CASSALPGTAGNTIYF	.	TRBJ1-3	TRBD1	TRBV9
TGTGCCAGCAGTGCTGGCGGGGGGAATGAGCAGTTCTTC	CASSAGGGNEQFF	few	TRBJ2-1	TRBD2	TRBV7-7
TGTGCCAGCAGGAGTAGCTCCTACAATGAGCAGTTCTTC	CASRSSSYNEQFF	.	TRBJ2-1	.	TRBV28
TGCGCCAGCAGCGCGGGGCGGGAAGGAGAGGGCGGGAGGAAGCAGTACTTC	CASSAGREGEGGRKQYF	.	TRBJ2-7	TRBD2	TRBV5-1
TGTGCCAGCAGCGTAGATTTGGCGGGGGGACGGCATGAGCAGTTCTTC	CASSVDLAGGRHEQFF	.	TRBJ2-1	TRBD2	TRBV9
TGTGCCAGTAGTTCGCAGGGGGCATCGGATACGCAGTATTTT	CASSSQGASDTQYF	.	TRBJ2-3	TRBD1	TRBV19
TGTGCCAGCAGCTTCCCGAACACTGAAGCTTTCTTT	CASSFPNTEAFF	.	TRBJ1-1	.	TRBV7-9
TGTGCCAGCACTAATTCTTTCACAGATACGCAGTATTTT	CASTNSFTDTQYF	.	TRBJ2-3	.	TRBV6-5
TGTGCCAGCAGTCCGAAGATAGCGGGAGGGCAGTTCTTC	CASSPKIAGGQFF	.	TRBJ2-1	TRBD2	TRBV28
TGTGCCAGCAGCCGGTTTTCATATAACTATGGCTACACCTTC	CASSRFSYNYGYTF	once	TRBJ1-2	.	TRBV28
TGTGCCAGCTGGGGTTTTGGAACCTCCTACAATGAGCAGTTCTTC	CASWGFGTSYNEQFF	.	TRBJ2-1	.	TRBV6-5
TGTGCCACCAGCAGAGATCCTGGCACGTACACTGAAGCTTTCTTT	CATSRDPGTYTEAFF	.	TRBJ1-1	.	TRBV15
TGTGCCAGTAGTATACAACAGGGCTTAAAAAATGAAAAACTGTTTTTT	CASSIQQGLKNEKLFF	.	TRBJ1-4	.	TRBV19
TGCAGCGTTGGGGACATTGAAGCTTTCTTT	CSVGDIEAFF	.	TRBJ1-1	.	TRBV29-1
TGCGCCAGCAGCTTGGGGGGACCCAATCAGCCCCAGCATTTT	CASSLGGPNQPQHF	.	TRBJ1-5	.	TRBV5-1